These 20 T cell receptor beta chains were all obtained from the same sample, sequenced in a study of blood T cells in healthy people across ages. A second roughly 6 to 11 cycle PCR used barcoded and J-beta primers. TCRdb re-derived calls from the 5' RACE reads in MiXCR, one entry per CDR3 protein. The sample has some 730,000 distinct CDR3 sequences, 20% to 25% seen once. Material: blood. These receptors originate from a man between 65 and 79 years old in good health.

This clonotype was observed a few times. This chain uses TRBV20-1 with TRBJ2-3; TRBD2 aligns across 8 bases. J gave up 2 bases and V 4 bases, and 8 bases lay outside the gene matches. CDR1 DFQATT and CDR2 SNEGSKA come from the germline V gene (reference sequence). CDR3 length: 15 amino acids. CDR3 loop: CSAKVTSGPTDTQYF. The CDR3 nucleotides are TGCAGTGCTAAGGTTACTAGCGGCCCCACAGATACGCAGTATTTT.

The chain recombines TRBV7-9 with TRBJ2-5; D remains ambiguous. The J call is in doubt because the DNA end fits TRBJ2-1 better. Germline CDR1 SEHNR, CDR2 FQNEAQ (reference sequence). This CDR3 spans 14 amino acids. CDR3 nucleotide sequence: TGTGCCAGCAACATCACGGGCGTCTACAATGAGCAGTTCTTC. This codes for CASNITGVYNEQFF.

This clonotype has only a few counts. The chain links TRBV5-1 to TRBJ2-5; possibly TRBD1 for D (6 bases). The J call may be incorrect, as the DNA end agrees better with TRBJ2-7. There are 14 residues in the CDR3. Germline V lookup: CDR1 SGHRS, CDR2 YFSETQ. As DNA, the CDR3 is TGCGCCAGCAGCACCAGGGGAAGCTCCTACGAGCAGTACTTC. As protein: CASSTRGSSYEQYF.

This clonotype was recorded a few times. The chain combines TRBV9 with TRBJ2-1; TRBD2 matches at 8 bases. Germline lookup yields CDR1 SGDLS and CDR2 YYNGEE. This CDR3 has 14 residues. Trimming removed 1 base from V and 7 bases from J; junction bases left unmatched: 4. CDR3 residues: CASSVTSGSNEQFF. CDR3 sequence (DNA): TGTGCCAGCAGCGTAACTAGCGGATCGAATGAGCAGTTCTTC. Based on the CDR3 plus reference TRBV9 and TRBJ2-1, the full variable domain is DSGVTQTPKHLITATGQRVTLRCSPRSGDLSVYWYQQSLDQGLQFLIQYYNGEERAKGNILERFSAQQFPDLHSELNLSSLELGDSALYFCASSVTSGSNEQFFGPGTRLTVL.

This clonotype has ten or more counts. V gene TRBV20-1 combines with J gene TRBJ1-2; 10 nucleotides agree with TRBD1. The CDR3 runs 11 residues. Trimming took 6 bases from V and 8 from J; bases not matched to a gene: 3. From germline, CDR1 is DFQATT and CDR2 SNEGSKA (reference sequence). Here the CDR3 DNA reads TGCAGTGCCGGGGACAGGGGCGGCTACACCTTC. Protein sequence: CSAGDRGGYTF.

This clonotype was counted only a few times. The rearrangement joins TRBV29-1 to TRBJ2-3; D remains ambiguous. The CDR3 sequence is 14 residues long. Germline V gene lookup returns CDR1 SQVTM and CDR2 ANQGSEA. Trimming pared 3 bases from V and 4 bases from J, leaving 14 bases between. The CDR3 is CSVDVAGVSDTQYF. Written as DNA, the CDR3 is TGCAGCGTTGATGTTGCAGGTGTTTCAGATACGCAGTATTTT.

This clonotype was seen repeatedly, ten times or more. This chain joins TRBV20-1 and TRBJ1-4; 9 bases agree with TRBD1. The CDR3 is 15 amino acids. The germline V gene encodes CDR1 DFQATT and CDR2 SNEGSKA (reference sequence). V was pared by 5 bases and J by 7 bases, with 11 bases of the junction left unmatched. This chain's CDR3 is CSAPGLGTGSEKLFF. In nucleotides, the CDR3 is TGCAGTGCTCCTGGATTGGGGACAGGGAGTGAAAAACTGTTTTTT.

The CDR3 region is CASSQVQNVQETQYF. CDR3 DNA: TGTGCCAGCAGCCAAGTTCAGAACGTCCAAGAGACCCAGTACTTC. The chain recombines TRBV3-1 with TRBJ2-7, with D hard to call. The J call may be faulty, since TRBJ2-5 better matches the DNA end. This CDR3 contains 15 residues. Germline values: CDR1 LGHDT, CDR2 YNNKEL (reference sequence).

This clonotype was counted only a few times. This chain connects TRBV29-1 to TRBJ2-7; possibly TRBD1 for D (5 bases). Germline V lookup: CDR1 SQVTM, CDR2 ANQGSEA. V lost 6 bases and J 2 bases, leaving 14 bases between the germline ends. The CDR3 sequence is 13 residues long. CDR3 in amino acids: CSVLDRVTYEQYV. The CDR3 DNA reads TGCAGCGTCCTTGACAGAGTCACCTACGAGCAGTACGTC.

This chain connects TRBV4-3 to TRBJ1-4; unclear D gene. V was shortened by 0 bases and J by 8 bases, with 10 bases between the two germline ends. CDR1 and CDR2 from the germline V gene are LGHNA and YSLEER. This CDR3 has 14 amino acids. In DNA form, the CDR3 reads TGCGCCAGCAGCCAAGATACCGGAGACGAAAAACTGTTTTTT. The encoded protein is CASSQDTGDEKLFF.

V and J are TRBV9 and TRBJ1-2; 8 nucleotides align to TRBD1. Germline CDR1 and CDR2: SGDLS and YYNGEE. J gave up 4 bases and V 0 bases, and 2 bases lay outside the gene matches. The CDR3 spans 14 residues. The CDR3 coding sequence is TGTGCCAGCAGCGTAGGACAGGGGATCTATGGCTACACCTTC. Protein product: CASSVGQGIYGYTF.

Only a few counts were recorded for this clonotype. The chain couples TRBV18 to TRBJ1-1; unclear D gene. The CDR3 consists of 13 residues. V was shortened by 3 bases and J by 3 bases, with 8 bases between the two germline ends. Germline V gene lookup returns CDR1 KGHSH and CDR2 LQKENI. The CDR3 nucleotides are TGTGCCAGCTCACCCCACCAGGACACTGAAGCTTTCTTT. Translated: CASSPHQDTEAFF.

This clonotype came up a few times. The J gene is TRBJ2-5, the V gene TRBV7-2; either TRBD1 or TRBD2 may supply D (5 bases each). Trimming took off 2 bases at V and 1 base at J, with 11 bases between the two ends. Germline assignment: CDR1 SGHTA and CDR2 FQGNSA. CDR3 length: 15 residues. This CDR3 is CASSLRGRGQETQYF. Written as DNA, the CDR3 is TGTGCCAGCAGCTTAAGGGGACGAGGCCAAGAGACCCAGTACTTC.

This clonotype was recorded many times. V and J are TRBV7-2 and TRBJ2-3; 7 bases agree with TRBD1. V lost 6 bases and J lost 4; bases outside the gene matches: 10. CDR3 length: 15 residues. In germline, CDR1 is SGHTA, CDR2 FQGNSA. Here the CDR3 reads CASSRTGDRADTQYF. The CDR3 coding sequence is TGTGCCAGCAGTCGTACTGGAGACAGGGCAGATACGCAGTATTTT.

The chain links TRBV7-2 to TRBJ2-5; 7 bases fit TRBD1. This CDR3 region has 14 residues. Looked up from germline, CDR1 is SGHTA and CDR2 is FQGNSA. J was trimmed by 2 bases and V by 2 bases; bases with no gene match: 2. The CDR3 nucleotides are TGTGCCAGCAGCTTACAGGGGGAACAAGAGACCCAGTACTTC. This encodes CASSLQGEQETQYF.

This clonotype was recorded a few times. CDR3 in amino acids: CASSIAAGPYGYTF. The CDR3 nucleotides read TGTGCCAGTAGTATAGCAGCAGGCCCCTACGGCTACACCTTC. The gene calls are TRBV19 and TRBJ1-2; no reliable D call. V lost 1 base and J 8 bases, leaving 14 bases between the germline ends. The CDR3 totals 14 residues. The germline gives CDR1 LNHDA, CDR2 SQIVND (reference sequence).

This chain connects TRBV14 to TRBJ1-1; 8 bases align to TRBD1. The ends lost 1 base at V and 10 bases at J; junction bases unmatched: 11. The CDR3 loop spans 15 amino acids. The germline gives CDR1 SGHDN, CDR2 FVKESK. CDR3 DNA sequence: TGTGCCAGCAGCCAAGCCACCGGGACAGGATTAAGAGCTTTCTTT. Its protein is CASSQATGTGLRAFF. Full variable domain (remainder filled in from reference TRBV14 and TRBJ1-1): EAGVTQFPSHSVIEKGQTVTLRCDPISGHDNLYWYRRVMGKEIKFLLHFVKESKQDESGMPNNRFLAERTGGTYSTLKVQPAELEDSGVYFCASSQATGTGLRAFFGQGTRLTVV.

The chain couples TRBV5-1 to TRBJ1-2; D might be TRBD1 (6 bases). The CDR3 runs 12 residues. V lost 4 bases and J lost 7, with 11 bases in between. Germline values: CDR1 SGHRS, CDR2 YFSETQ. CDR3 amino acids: CASSPGEGGYTF. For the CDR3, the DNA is TGCGCCAGCAGCCCAGGGGAGGGTGGCTACACCTTC.

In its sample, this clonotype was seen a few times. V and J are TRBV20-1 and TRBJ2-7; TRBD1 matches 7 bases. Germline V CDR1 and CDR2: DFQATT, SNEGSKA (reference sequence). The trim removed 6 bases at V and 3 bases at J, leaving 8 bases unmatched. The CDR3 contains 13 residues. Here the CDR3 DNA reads TGCAGTGCACAGGGGACGGCTTTCTACGAGCAGTACGTC. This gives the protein CSAQGTAFYEQYV.

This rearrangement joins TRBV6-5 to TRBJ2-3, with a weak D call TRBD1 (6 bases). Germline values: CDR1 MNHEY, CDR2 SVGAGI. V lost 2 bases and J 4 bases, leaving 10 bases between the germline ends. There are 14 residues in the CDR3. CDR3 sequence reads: CASSYQGTADTQYF. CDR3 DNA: TGTGCCAGCAGTTACCAGGGGACGGCAGATACGCAGTATTTT.